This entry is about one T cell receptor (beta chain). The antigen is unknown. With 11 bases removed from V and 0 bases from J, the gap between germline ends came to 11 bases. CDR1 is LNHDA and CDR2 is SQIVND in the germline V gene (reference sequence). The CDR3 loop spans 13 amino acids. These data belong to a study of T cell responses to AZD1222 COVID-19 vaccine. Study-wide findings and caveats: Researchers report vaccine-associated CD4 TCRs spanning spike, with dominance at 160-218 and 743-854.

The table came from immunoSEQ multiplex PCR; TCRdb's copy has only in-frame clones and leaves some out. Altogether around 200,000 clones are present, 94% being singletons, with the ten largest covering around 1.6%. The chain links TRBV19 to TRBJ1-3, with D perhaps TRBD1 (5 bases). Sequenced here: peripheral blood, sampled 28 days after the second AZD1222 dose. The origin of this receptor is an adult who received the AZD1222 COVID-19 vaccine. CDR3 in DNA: TGTGCCGCAGGGAGCTACTCTGGAAACACCATATATTTT. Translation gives CAAGSYSGNTIYF.